This TCR beta chain was obtained from a study of T cell responses to AZD1222 COVID-19 vaccine. Germline loops: CDR1 SEHNR, CDR2 FQNEAQ (reference sequence). V was pared by 3 bases and J by 0 bases, with 18 bases between. The CDR3 covers 17 residues. The protocol was immunoSEQ multiplex PCR, while the TCRdb copy is restricted to in-frame clones and leaves out a portion. The sample has some 120,000 clones; around nine tenths are singletons. Concerning this clone itself: Antigen specificity is unknown.

General observations from the study: Without day 14 samples, only post-peak T cell repertoires were studied. When two AZD1222 doses had been given, Spike-specific TCR breadth and depth rose. Dominant CD4 TCR responses targeted spike regions 160-218 and 743-854.

This chain connects TRBV7-9 to TRBJ2-7; tentative D call: TRBD1 (5 bases). The clonotype comes from an adult in good health. The sample in question was peripheral blood, obtained on day 0 of MenACWY control vaccination. CDR3 in amino acids: CASSFPSETGHSYEQYF. CDR3 sequence (DNA): TGTGCCAGCAGCTTCCCCAGCGAAACAGGTCACTCCTACGAGCAGTACTTC.